This T cell receptor beta chain is drawn from a study of T cell responses to AZD1222 COVID-19 vaccine. Germline V gene sequence: CDR1 SGHRS, CDR2 YFSETQ. V dropped 0 bases and J dropped 6; count of bases not matched to a gene: 3. The CDR3 spans 13 residues. TCRdb keeps only in-frame clones here, not all; method: immunoSEQ multiplex PCR. The table has about 160,000 clones, 80% to 90% seen once. This sample comprised peripheral blood, obtained on day 0 of AZD1222 vaccination. The V and J genes are TRBV5-1 and TRBJ2-7, with TRBD1 matching over 7 bases. The sequence was obtained from an adult in good health. The DNA for the CDR3 is TGCGCCAGCAGCTTGGGACAGGGCGGCGAGCAGTACGTC. Its translation: CASSLGQGGEQYV.